The rows below give T cell receptor beta chains drawn from one sample of a study of identical twins. Via MiXCR, TCRdb re-called the 5' RACE reads, giving one row per CDR3 protein. The sample consists of hundreds of thousands of distinct CDR3 sequences, less than 8% of them appearing once. Separately, the same data were catalogued under a study of yellow fever vaccine responses in identical twins.

Source material: memory (CD45RO+) T cells sorted from blood. The receptors were gathered from a woman aged 18-35 years in good health. CDR3s include the opening cysteine and the closing phenylalanine or tryptophan. Each record gives: clone size, J gene, CDR3 length, V gene, D gene, CDR3 DNA, CDR3 protein. D genes are given only for firm matches. Expanded clones are given a class, and other clones once, few, many or no size at all.

clone_size: few; j_call: TRBJ1-1; cdr3_length: 13; v_call: TRBV9; d_call: NA; cdr3_nt: TGTGCCAGCAGCGCCGACGGGGGGGCTGAAGCTTTCTTT; cdr3_aa: CASSADGGAEAFF
clone_size: few; j_call: TRBJ2-7; cdr3_length: 12; v_call: TRBV20-1; d_call: NA; cdr3_nt: TGCAGTGCCAGTCCTAGCAGCTACGAGCAGTACTTC; cdr3_aa: CSASPSSYEQYF
clone_size: many; j_call: TRBJ2-1; cdr3_length: 15; v_call: TRBV9; d_call: TRBD1; cdr3_nt: TGTGCCAGCAGCGTAGGACAGGGAAATTACAATGAGCAGTTCTTC; cdr3_aa: CASSVGQGNYNEQFF
clone_size: few; j_call: TRBJ2-5; cdr3_length: 13; v_call: TRBV29-1; d_call: NA; cdr3_nt: TGCAGCGTGACGGTAACAGGAGGAGAGACCCAGTACTTC; cdr3_aa: CSVTVTGGETQYF
clone_size: NA; j_call: TRBJ2-1; cdr3_length: 12; v_call: TRBV5-1; d_call: NA; cdr3_nt: TGCGCCAGCAGCATAGGGGGTGGTGAGCAGTTCTTC; cdr3_aa: CASSIGGGEQFF
clone_size: many; j_call: TRBJ2-1; cdr3_length: 16; v_call: TRBV6-2/TRBV6-3; d_call: TRBD1; cdr3_nt: TGTGCCAGCCGAAAGCCCGGACAGGGGTCCTACAATGAGCAGTTCTTC; cdr3_aa: CASRKPGQGSYNEQFF
clone_size: few; j_call: TRBJ2-7; cdr3_length: 13; v_call: TRBV27; d_call: NA; cdr3_nt: TGTGCCAGCAGTTTATCTCTCCAAAACGAGCAGTACTTC; cdr3_aa: CASSLSLQNEQYF
clone_size: few; j_call: TRBJ2-2; cdr3_length: 15; v_call: TRBV5-6; d_call: NA; cdr3_nt: TGTGCCAGCAGCTTTGGTATCACGAGCACCGGGGAGCTGTTTTTT; cdr3_aa: CASSFGITSTGELFF
clone_size: NA; j_call: TRBJ1-1; cdr3_length: 14; v_call: TRBV2; d_call: TRBD1; cdr3_nt: TGTGCCAGCAGCTTCCGGACAGGGAATTCTGAAGCTTTCTTT; cdr3_aa: CASSFRTGNSEAFF
clone_size: many; j_call: TRBJ2-1; cdr3_length: 15; v_call: TRBV11-1; d_call: TRBD2; cdr3_nt: TGTGCCAGCAGCGACGGGACTAGCGGGGGCAATGAGCAGTTCTTC; cdr3_aa: CASSDGTSGGNEQFF
clone_size: NA; j_call: TRBJ2-7; cdr3_length: 15; v_call: TRBV9; d_call: TRBD2; cdr3_nt: TGTGCCAGCAGCGTTACTAGCGGGGAATCCTACGAGCAGTACTTC; cdr3_aa: CASSVTSGESYEQYF
clone_size: many; j_call: TRBJ2-1; cdr3_length: 15; v_call: TRBV3-1; d_call: TRBD2; cdr3_nt: TGTGCCAGCACACAGACTAGCGGATGGGACAATGAGCAGTTCTTC; cdr3_aa: CASTQTSGWDNEQFF
clone_size: NA; j_call: TRBJ1-5; cdr3_length: 14; v_call: TRBV6-1; d_call: TRBD1; cdr3_nt: TGTGCCAGCAGCAATACAGGGGGCAATCAGCCCCAGCATTTT; cdr3_aa: CASSNTGGNQPQHF
clone_size: many; j_call: TRBJ2-1; cdr3_length: 13; v_call: TRBV6-2/TRBV6-3; d_call: TRBD2; cdr3_nt: TGTGCCAGCAGTTGGGAGGGCCAGAGCGAGCAGTTCTTC; cdr3_aa: CASSWEGQSEQFF
clone_size: many; j_call: TRBJ2-5; cdr3_length: 16; v_call: TRBV4-1; d_call: NA; cdr3_nt: TGCGCCAGCAGCAACCGACCCTCCGGGACGGAAGAGACCCAGTACTTC; cdr3_aa: CASSNRPSGTEETQYF
clone_size: many; j_call: TRBJ2-7; cdr3_length: 15; v_call: TRBV28; d_call: NA; cdr3_nt: TGTGCCAGCAGTTTATCGTCCCAGCGGAGCTACGAGCAGTACTTC; cdr3_aa: CASSLSSQRSYEQYF
clone_size: many; j_call: TRBJ2-7; cdr3_length: 16; v_call: TRBV18; d_call: TRBD1; cdr3_nt: TGTGCCAGCTCACCACCGTCAGGGGGTATCACCTACGAGCAGTACTTC; cdr3_aa: CASSPPSGGITYEQYF
clone_size: many; j_call: TRBJ2-1; cdr3_length: 16; v_call: TRBV6-5; d_call: TRBD2; cdr3_nt: TGTGCCAGCAGTTACGTGATAGCGGGAGGGAAGAATGAGCAGTTCTTC; cdr3_aa: CASSYVIAGGKNEQFF
clone_size: few; j_call: TRBJ1-1; cdr3_length: 14; v_call: TRBV28; d_call: TRBD1; cdr3_nt: TGTGCCAGCACCCGGGACAGGGGGGGGACTGAAGCTTTCTTT; cdr3_aa: CASTRDRGGTEAFF
clone_size: few; j_call: TRBJ2-3; cdr3_length: 15; v_call: TRBV7-6; d_call: NA; cdr3_nt: TGTGCCAGCAGCTTAGGACCTGTCCCTTGGGATACGCAGTATTTT; cdr3_aa: CASSLGPVPWDTQYF
clone_size: many; j_call: TRBJ2-4; cdr3_length: 14; v_call: TRBV7-2; d_call: NA; cdr3_nt: TGTGCCAGCAGCTCCCCAGGTCACGTTAACATTCAGTACTTC; cdr3_aa: CASSSPGHVNIQYF
clone_size: NA; j_call: TRBJ2-7; cdr3_length: 14; v_call: TRBV6-5; d_call: TRBD1; cdr3_nt: TGTGCCAGCAGTTACTTACAGGGGCTTTTGGAGCAGTACTTC; cdr3_aa: CASSYLQGLLEQYF
clone_size: NA; j_call: TRBJ2-5; cdr3_length: 16; v_call: TRBV12-3/TRBV12-4; d_call: NA; cdr3_nt: TGTGCCAGCATCCGGGGGCCTAGGGGACCCGGGGAGACCCAGTACTTC; cdr3_aa: CASIRGPRGPGETQYF
clone_size: NA; j_call: TRBJ2-2; cdr3_length: 16; v_call: TRBV5-1; d_call: TRBD2; cdr3_nt: TGCGCCAGCAGCTCCGAGCGGGGGCGCTACACCGGGGAGCTGTTTTTT; cdr3_aa: CASSSERGRYTGELFF
clone_size: few; j_call: TRBJ2-1; cdr3_length: 15; v_call: TRBV6-2/TRBV6-3; d_call: TRBD2; cdr3_nt: TGTGCCAGCAGGAGCAAGCGGGAGATCCACAATGAGCAGTTCTTC; cdr3_aa: CASRSKREIHNEQFF
clone_size: few; j_call: TRBJ2-5; cdr3_length: 13; v_call: TRBV5-5; d_call: NA; cdr3_nt: TGTGCCAGCAGCCCGGAGTACCAAGAGACCCAGTACTTC; cdr3_aa: CASSPEYQETQYF
clone_size: NA; j_call: TRBJ2-5; cdr3_length: 13; v_call: TRBV20-1; d_call: NA; cdr3_nt: TGCAGTGCCCCCGGGACACATAAAGAGACCCAGTACTTC; cdr3_aa: CSAPGTHKETQYF
clone_size: NA; j_call: TRBJ1-5; cdr3_length: 15; v_call: TRBV6-1; d_call: NA; cdr3_nt: TGTGCCAGCAGTAGGGGGACGAGCCATAATCAGCCCCAGCATTTT; cdr3_aa: CASSRGTSHNQPQHF
clone_size: NA; j_call: TRBJ2-5; cdr3_length: 16; v_call: TRBV14; d_call: NA; cdr3_nt: TGTGCCAGCAGCCTTAAGTTTGCTGGGACGGGTGAGACCCAGTACTTC; cdr3_aa: CASSLKFAGTGETQYF
clone_size: few; j_call: TRBJ2-1; cdr3_length: 17; v_call: TRBV7-2; d_call: TRBD2; cdr3_nt: TGTGCCAGCAGCTTAGTCGGGACTAGCGGGAGGGACAATGAGCAGTTCTTC; cdr3_aa: CASSLVGTSGRDNEQFF
clone_size: few; j_call: TRBJ2-7; cdr3_length: 13; v_call: TRBV6-6; d_call: NA; cdr3_nt: TGTGCCAGCAGTTGGCTAGAAGTCTACGAGCAGTACTTC; cdr3_aa: CASSWLEVYEQYF
clone_size: few; j_call: TRBJ2-1; cdr3_length: 13; v_call: TRBV2; d_call: NA; cdr3_nt: TGTGCCAGCCTCATGGGCCGGCACAATGAGCAGTTCTTC; cdr3_aa: CASLMGRHNEQFF
clone_size: many; j_call: TRBJ2-1; cdr3_length: 18; v_call: TRBV5-6; d_call: NA; cdr3_nt: TGTGCCAGCAGCTTGGAGGGACTCGGGGGAGGCTCCTACAATGAGCAGTTCTTC; cdr3_aa: CASSLEGLGGGSYNEQFF
clone_size: NA; j_call: TRBJ2-5; cdr3_length: 13; v_call: TRBV20-1; d_call: NA; cdr3_nt: TGCAGTGCTAGGGGCCAGGGCGGGAAGACCCAGTACTTC; cdr3_aa: CSARGQGGKTQYF
clone_size: few; j_call: TRBJ2-3; cdr3_length: 16; v_call: TRBV5-1; d_call: TRBD2; cdr3_nt: TGCGCCAGCAGCATTGGCCTAGCGGGAGGGCTCGATACGCAGTATTTT; cdr3_aa: CASSIGLAGGLDTQYF
clone_size: NA; j_call: TRBJ2-7; cdr3_length: 12; v_call: TRBV30; d_call: NA; cdr3_nt: TGTGCCGTGCAGGGGAGTCCCTACGAGCAGTACTTC; cdr3_aa: CAVQGSPYEQYF
clone_size: NA; j_call: TRBJ2-6; cdr3_length: 15; v_call: TRBV5-1; d_call: NA; cdr3_nt: TGCGCCAGCAGCTTGTGGGGTGGCGGGGCCAACGTCCTGACTTTC; cdr3_aa: CASSLWGGGANVLTF
clone_size: few; j_call: TRBJ2-3; cdr3_length: 15; v_call: TRBV29-1; d_call: TRBD1; cdr3_nt: TGCAGCGTTGAAGGGGGACAGGGGTCCTCAGATACGCAGTATTTT; cdr3_aa: CSVEGGQGSSDTQYF
clone_size: many; j_call: TRBJ2-2; cdr3_length: 13; v_call: TRBV7-2; d_call: TRBD2; cdr3_nt: TGCGGTGGGGTAGCGGGAGACACCGGGGAGCTGTTTTTT; cdr3_aa: CGGVAGDTGELFF
clone_size: few; j_call: TRBJ1-3; cdr3_length: 12; v_call: TRBV10-3; d_call: TRBD1; cdr3_nt: TGTGCCATCTCCAGGGGGGGAAACACCATATATTTT; cdr3_aa: CAISRGGNTIYF
clone_size: many; j_call: TRBJ2-1; cdr3_length: 16; v_call: TRBV4-3; d_call: NA; cdr3_nt: TGCGCCAGCAGCCGTAATACAGGGAGCTCCTACAATGAGCAGTTCTTC; cdr3_aa: CASSRNTGSSYNEQFF
clone_size: few; j_call: TRBJ1-6; cdr3_length: 15; v_call: TRBV7-3; d_call: TRBD1; cdr3_nt: TGTGCCAGCAGCTTAGCCGGGACAGCGAATTCACCCCTCCACTTT; cdr3_aa: CASSLAGTANSPLHF
clone_size: many; j_call: TRBJ2-5; cdr3_length: 13; v_call: TRBV5-1; d_call: NA; cdr3_nt: TGTGCCAGCAGTTTAACGGGCGGGGAGACCCAGTACTTC; cdr3_aa: CASSLTGGETQYF
clone_size: NA; j_call: TRBJ2-1; cdr3_length: 14; v_call: TRBV7-2; d_call: TRBD2; cdr3_nt: TGTGCCAGCAGCTTCCGGGGGGGCGGGAATGAGCAGTTCTTC; cdr3_aa: CASSFRGGGNEQFF
clone_size: few; j_call: TRBJ2-1; cdr3_length: 14; v_call: TRBV12-5; d_call: NA; cdr3_nt: TGTGCTAGTGGTTTAGGACAGAGTTACAATGAGCAGTTCTTC; cdr3_aa: CASGLGQSYNEQFF
clone_size: NA; j_call: TRBJ1-4; cdr3_length: 13; v_call: TRBV7-2; d_call: NA; cdr3_nt: TGTGCCAGCAGCTTAGCAGGGCAGAGGAAACTGTTTTTT; cdr3_aa: CASSLAGQRKLFF
clone_size: many; j_call: TRBJ2-6; cdr3_length: 18; v_call: TRBV11-2; d_call: NA; cdr3_nt: TGTGCCAGCAGCTTATCACAGGGTACCCTCTCTGGGGCCAACGTCCTGACTTTC; cdr3_aa: CASSLSQGTLSGANVLTF
clone_size: many; j_call: TRBJ2-3; cdr3_length: 15; v_call: TRBV5-6; d_call: NA; cdr3_nt: TGTGCCAGCAGACTAGTCGGGCTACTCACAGATACGCAGTATTTT; cdr3_aa: CASRLVGLLTDTQYF
clone_size: many; j_call: TRBJ2-1; cdr3_length: 18; v_call: TRBV4-3; d_call: TRBD2; cdr3_nt: TGCGCCAGCAGCCAAGAAGGGGTAGCGGGACATGCCTACAATGAGCAGTTCTTC; cdr3_aa: CASSQEGVAGHAYNEQFF
clone_size: few; j_call: TRBJ2-5; cdr3_length: 16; v_call: TRBV3-1; d_call: TRBD2; cdr3_nt: TGTGCCAGCAGCCAAGGAAAGCGGGGGTACCAAGAGACCCAGTACTTC; cdr3_aa: CASSQGKRGYQETQYF
clone_size: many; j_call: TRBJ2-7; cdr3_length: 12; v_call: TRBV20-1; d_call: NA; cdr3_nt: TGCAGTGCTGGGCCAAGCTCCTACGAGCAGTACTTC; cdr3_aa: CSAGPSSYEQYF
clone_size: few; j_call: TRBJ2-2; cdr3_length: 12; v_call: TRBV7-2; d_call: NA; cdr3_nt: TGTGCCAGCAGCTTAGAGGGCGGGGAGCTGTTTTTT; cdr3_aa: CASSLEGGELFF
clone_size: NA; j_call: TRBJ1-6; cdr3_length: 15; v_call: TRBV5-1; d_call: NA; cdr3_nt: TGCGCCAGCAGCTTGGTCCCAGGGGTAGAATCACCCCTCCACTTT; cdr3_aa: CASSLVPGVESPLHF
clone_size: many; j_call: TRBJ2-1; cdr3_length: 13; v_call: TRBV5-1; d_call: NA; cdr3_nt: TGCGCCAGCAGCTTGTATGGTTGGGATGAGCAGTTCTTC; cdr3_aa: CASSLYGWDEQFF
clone_size: many; j_call: TRBJ1-5; cdr3_length: 13; v_call: TRBV12-3/TRBV12-4; d_call: NA; cdr3_nt: TGTGCCAGCAGTTTTAGGGTAAATCAGCCCCAGCATTTT; cdr3_aa: CASSFRVNQPQHF
clone_size: NA; j_call: TRBJ2-7; cdr3_length: 16; v_call: TRBV10-3; d_call: TRBD2; cdr3_nt: TGTGCCATCAGGGAGCCTGGGGGGGACGGCGGCTACGAGCAGTACTTC; cdr3_aa: CAIREPGGDGGYEQYF
clone_size: few; j_call: TRBJ2-7; cdr3_length: 15; v_call: TRBV14; d_call: NA; cdr3_nt: TGTGCCAGCAGCCACCTCCGTGCCGGTGGCTACGAGCAGTACTTC; cdr3_aa: CASSHLRAGGYEQYF
clone_size: many; j_call: TRBJ2-1; cdr3_length: 15; v_call: TRBV9; d_call: NA; cdr3_nt: TGTGCCAGCAGCCCCCGCGCCCGTGACTACAATGAGCAGTTCTTC; cdr3_aa: CASSPRARDYNEQFF
clone_size: many; j_call: TRBJ1-2; cdr3_length: 13; v_call: TRBV5-1; d_call: NA; cdr3_nt: TGCGCCAGCAGCCAGGACAGATTCTATGGCTACACCTTC; cdr3_aa: CASSQDRFYGYTF